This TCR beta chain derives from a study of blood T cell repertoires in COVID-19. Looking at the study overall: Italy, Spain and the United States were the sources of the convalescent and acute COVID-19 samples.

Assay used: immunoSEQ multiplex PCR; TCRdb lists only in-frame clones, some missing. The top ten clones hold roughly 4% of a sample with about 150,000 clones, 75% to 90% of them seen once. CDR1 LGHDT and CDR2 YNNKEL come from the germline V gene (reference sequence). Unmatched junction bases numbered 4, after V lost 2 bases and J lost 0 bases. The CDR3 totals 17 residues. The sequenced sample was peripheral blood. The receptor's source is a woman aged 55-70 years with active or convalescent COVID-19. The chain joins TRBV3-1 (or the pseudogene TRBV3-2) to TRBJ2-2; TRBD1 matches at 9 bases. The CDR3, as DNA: TGTGCCAGCAGCCAACCGGGACAGGGAGCGAACACCGGGGAGCTGTTTTTT. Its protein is CASSQPGQGANTGELFF.